The 28 T cell receptor beta chains presented below share a single source sample, sequenced in a study of cytomegalovirus exposure and HLA in healthy donors. The PCR was carried out with 60 Vbeta primers and 13 Jbeta primers. Assay used: immunoSEQ multiplex PCR; TCRdb lists only in-frame clones, some missing. The repertoire holds roughly 170,000 clones, with about 80% as singletons. The sequenced sample consisted of PBMCs. All receptors derive from a boy aged 5 to 17 in good health and CMV-seronegative.

The gene calls are TRBV19 and TRBJ2-7; the D gene is possibly TRBD2 (5 bases). CDR1 and CDR2 from the germline V gene are LNHDA and SQIVND (reference sequence). V lost 9 bases to trimming and J lost 1 base, with 7 bases between them. CDR3 length equals 11 residues. CDR3 loop: CASGISYEQYF. The DNA for the CDR3 is TGTGCCAGCGGGATTTCCTACGAGCAGTACTTC.

This clone has just a few counts. This sequence joins TRBV18 and TRBJ2-7; D gene uncertain. V was pared by 3 bases and J by 2 bases, with 8 bases between. Looked up from germline, CDR1 is KGHSH and CDR2 is LQKENI. This CDR3 contains 13 residues. CDR3 DNA: TGTGCCAGCTCACCGGCCAGAACCTACGAGCAGTACTTC. It encodes CASSPARTYEQYF.

The chain employs TRBV30 and TRBJ2-1; 13 positions match TRBD2. The CDR3 totals 16 residues. From germline, CDR1 is GTSNPN and CDR2 SVGIG (reference sequence). Germline trimming cut 0 bases from V and 6 bases from J; bases unmatched to any gene: 5. The CDR3 sequence: CAWSVQTSGGPNEQFF. In nucleotides, the CDR3 is TGTGCCTGGAGTGTACAGACTAGCGGGGGGCCCAATGAGCAGTTCTTC.

The V call is TRBV30, the J call TRBJ2-7; 7 bases map to TRBD1. CDR1 and CDR2 (germline): GTSNPN, SVGIG (reference sequence). Losses at the gene ends were 1 base for V and 4 bases for J; bases not matched to a gene: 1. CDR3 length: 12 amino acids. CDR3 loop: CAWSATGYEQYF. DNA of the CDR3: TGTGCCTGGAGTGCGACAGGGTACGAGCAGTACTTC. Combining the CDR3 with reference TRBV30 and TRBJ2-7 gives the whole variable domain SQTIHQWPATLVQPVGSPLSLECTVEGTSNPNLYWYRQAAGRGLQLLFYSVGIGQISSEVPQNLSASRPQDRQFILSSKKLLLSDSGFYLCAWSATGYEQYFGPGTRLTVT.

The chain links TRBV30 to TRBJ2-7; 9 bases are shared with TRBD2. Germline V gives CDR1 GTSNPN, CDR2 SVGIG (reference sequence). This CDR3 spans 13 amino acids. Trimming removed 2 bases from V and 6 bases from J; junction bases left unmatched: 5. CDR3 in amino acids: CAWSSAGGAEQYF. CDR3 sequence (DNA): TGTGCCTGGAGTTCGGCGGGGGGGGCCGAGCAGTACTTC.

This rearrangement joins TRBV9 to TRBJ1-1; D might be TRBD1 (5 bases). Trimming shortened V by 4 bases and J by 3 bases, and 10 bases separated the two germline ends. The germline V gene encodes CDR1 SGDLS and CDR2 YYNGEE. The CDR3 totals 13 residues. The CDR3 loop reads CASSLLGDTEAFF. CDR3 sequence (DNA): TGTGCCAGCAGCTTGTTAGGGGACACTGAAGCTTTCTTT.

This sequence joins TRBV7-9 and TRBJ1-1; no reliable D call. V was trimmed by 4 bases and J by 1 base, leaving 7 bases between them. The CDR3 consists of 13 residues. The V gene's germline CDR1 is SEHNR and CDR2 FQNEAQ (reference sequence). The CDR3 loop reads CASSSTRNTEAFF. The CDR3 DNA follows: TGTGCCAGCAGCTCAACAAGGAACACTGAAGCTTTCTTT.

This chain uses TRBV5-1 with TRBJ2-5; TRBD2 might be the D (7 bases). Trimming pared 2 bases from V and 2 bases from J, leaving 13 bases between. The germline V gene encodes CDR1 SGHRS and CDR2 YFSETQ. CDR3 length: 15 residues. In nucleotides, the CDR3 is TGCGCCAGCAGCTTTTGGGGAGGGGGGCAAGAGACCCAGTACTTC. Protein product: CASSFWGGGQETQYF. The full variable domain, rest sourced from reference TRBV5-1 and TRBJ2-5, is KAGVTQTPRYLIKTRGQQVTLSCSPISGHRSVSWYQQTPGQGLQFLFEYFSETQRNKGNFPGRFSGRQFSNSRSEMNVSTLELGDSALYLCASSFWGGGQETQYFGPGTRLLVL.

This clone came up once. The chain joins TRBV6-6 to TRBJ1-2; no firm D call. The CDR3 covers 15 residues. The germline CDR1 and CDR2 sequences are MNHNY and SVGAGI (reference sequence). The V gene lost 0 bases and the J gene lost 0 bases, with 8 bases spanning the gap. CDR3 sequence reads: CASSYSGSPNYGYTF. CDR3 bases: TGTGCCAGCAGTTACTCCGGGTCCCCTAACTATGGCTACACCTTC.

The chain uses TRBV7-3 and TRBJ2-2, with 7 positions matching TRBD1. Germline V gives CDR1 SGHTA, CDR2 FQGTGA. J lost 2 bases, V lost 3 bases, and 6 bases had no gene match. This CDR3 contains 16 residues. CDR3 region: CASSLTQGGNTGELFF. In DNA, the CDR3 is TGTGCCAGCAGCTTGACCCAAGGGGGCAACACCGGGGAGCTGTTTTTT.

This chain links TRBV5-6 with TRBJ1-5, with D hard to call. Trimming cost V 1 base and J 1 base, with 6 bases left between them. This CDR3 is built from 14 residues. Germline V gene sequence: CDR1 SGHDT, CDR2 YYEEEE. The DNA for the CDR3 is TGTGCCAGCAGCTTGTCGCGGAGCAATCAGCCCCAGCATTTT. Protein product: CASSLSRSNQPQHF.

As regards this clone: The germline gene is not matched at one end of the junction; a read error may be the cause. The chain joins TRBV7-9 to TRBJ1-2, with TRBD1 matching 7 bases. CDR1 is SEHNR, CDR2 FQNEAQ, per germline (reference sequence). The CDR3 is 16 residues long. The chain's CDR3 is CSSSTKTLTRGHGYTF. CDR3 bases: TGTTCCAGCAGCACAAAAACTCTGACAAGGGGGCATGGCTACACCTTC.

The CDR3 here is CASSVAREGSYEQYF. The CDR3 region has the DNA TGTGCCAGCAGCGTAGCGCGGGAGGGGTCCTACGAGCAGTACTTC. The gene calls are TRBV9 and TRBJ2-7; 9 bases are a match to TRBD2. The CDR3 has 15 amino acids. V shed 0 bases and J 1 base; nucleotides not matched to a gene: 2. The germline V gene has CDR1 SGDLS and CDR2 YYNGEE.

This chain uses TRBV30 with TRBJ2-1; 8 bases map to TRBD2. The V gene's germline CDR1 is GTSNPN and CDR2 SVGIG (reference sequence). The V and J ends lost 0 bases and 6 bases, in that order; junction bases with no gene match: 7. The CDR3 has 15 residues. CDR3 residues: CAWSVPGGIVNEQFF. The CDR3 bases are TGTGCCTGGAGTGTGCCGGGGGGGATAGTCAATGAGCAGTTCTTC.

The J gene is TRBJ1-1, the V gene TRBV4-1; no firm D call. The germline CDR1 and CDR2 sequences are MGHRA and YSYEKL. Trimming removed 0 bases from V and 3 bases from J, with 2 bases in between. This CDR3 is 12 amino acids long. CDR3 loop: CASSQDDTEAFF. The CDR3, as DNA: TGCGCCAGCAGCCAAGACGACACTGAAGCTTTCTTT.

V usage is TRBV5-4 and J usage is TRBJ1-2, with 7 bases identical to TRBD1. CDR1 and CDR2 (germline): SGHNT, YYREEE (reference sequence). V dropped 1 base and J dropped 6; count of bases not matched to a gene: 6. This CDR3 has 14 residues. CDR3 in DNA: TGTGCCAGCAGCTTGATTACAGGGGCTGATGGCTACACCTTC. Amino acids: CASSLITGADGYTF.

The V gene is TRBV7-9, the J gene TRBJ1-2, with TRBD1 matching 8 bases. Unmatched junction bases numbered 1, after V lost 0 bases and J lost 4 bases. Looked up from germline, CDR1 is SEHNR and CDR2 is FQNEAQ (reference sequence). This CDR3 contains 14 residues. As DNA, the CDR3 is TGTGCCAGCAGCTTAGCAACAGGGGGCTATGGCTACACCTTC. Translating it yields CASSLATGGYGYTF. Full variable domain (outside the CDR3, taken from reference TRBV7-9 and TRBJ1-2): DTGVSQNPRHKITKRGQNVTFRCDPISEHNRLYWYRQTLGQGPEFLTYFQNEAQLEKSRLLSDRFSAERPKGSFSTLEIQRTEQGDSAMYLCASSLATGGYGYTFGSGTRLTVV.

Notes on this clone: A junction end diverges from the germline sequence, so it may reflect a read error. The chain uses TRBV7-9 and TRBJ2-7; 10 positions match TRBD1. Germline V CDR1 and CDR2: SEHNR, FQNEAQ (reference sequence). The CDR3 covers 16 residues. The DNA for the CDR3 is TGTTCCAGCAGCGTTGGGACCGGGACAGGGGCCTACGAGCAGTACTTC. It yields the protein CSSSVGTGTGAYEQYF. The variable domain in full, with the rest retrieved from reference TRBV7-9 and TRBJ2-7, is DTGVSQNPRHKITKRGQNVTFRCDPISEHNRLYWYRQTLGQGPEFLTYFQNEAQLEKSRLLSDRFSAERPKGSFSTLEIQRTEQGDSAMYLCSSSVGTGTGAYEQYFGPGTRLTVT.

In this sample, this clone turned up once. This chain links TRBV9 with TRBJ2-5, with TRBD1 as a possible D gene (5 bases). The V end lost 4 bases, the J end lost 1 base, and 11 bases lay between the germline ends. Germline values: CDR1 SGDLS, CDR2 YYNGEE. This CDR3 contains 14 residues. CDR3 DNA: TGTGCCAGCAGCCTACAGGTCGCCCAAGAGACCCAGTACTTC. This codes for CASSLQVAQETQYF.

This chain connects TRBV19 to TRBJ1-5; a weak D match, TRBD1 (6 bases). Trimming stripped 6 bases from V and 2 bases from J, with 14 bases between. The CDR3 totals 15 residues. Germline CDR1 and CDR2: LNHDA and SQIVND (reference sequence). The chain's CDR3 is CASSDRDIGNQPQHF. Written as DNA, the CDR3 is TGTGCCAGTAGCGATCGGGACATCGGCAATCAGCCCCAGCATTTT.

This clone appeared a few times. J is TRBJ2-7 and V is TRBV5-5; perhaps TRBD1 as D (6 bases). Germline V gene sequence: CDR1 SGHKS, CDR2 YYEKEE (reference sequence). Trimming shortened V by 4 bases and J by 1 base, and 12 bases separated the two germline ends. The CDR3 runs 14 residues. Here the CDR3 DNA reads TGTGCCAGCAGCACATACAGGGATTCCTACGAGCAGTACTTC. Its protein product is CASSTYRDSYEQYF.

V gene TRBV10-1 combines with J gene TRBJ2-7; 8 bases agree with TRBD1. V lost 3 bases, J lost 0 bases, and 4 bases stayed unmatched. The CDR3 spans 15 residues. CDR1 and CDR2 (germline): WNHNN, SYGVQD (reference sequence). The CDR3 sequence is CASSDYGQGSYEQYF. The CDR3 nucleotides are TGCGCCAGCAGTGATTATGGACAGGGCTCCTACGAGCAGTACTTC.

The chain combines TRBV4-1 with TRBJ1-2, with a weak D call TRBD1 (5 bases). The CDR3 is made up of 15 amino acids. The ends were cut back, 0 bases at V and 6 bases at J, with 14 bases in the middle. CDR1 is MGHRA, CDR2 YSYEKL, per germline. CDR3: CASSQEAMGGDGYTF. The CDR3 DNA sequence: TGCGCCAGCAGCCAAGAAGCTATGGGAGGGGATGGCTACACCTTC.

The chain is built from TRBV18 and TRBJ1-1; 9 bases line up with TRBD1. Looked up from germline, CDR1 is KGHSH and CDR2 is LQKENI. V gave up 3 bases and J gave up 4 bases; unmatched junction bases: 6. This CDR3 has 15 amino acids. CDR3 residues: CASSPQQGAGTEAFF. As DNA, the CDR3 is TGTGCCAGCTCACCCCAACAGGGGGCGGGCACTGAAGCTTTCTTT.

The chain is built from TRBV11-3 and TRBJ2-5; TRBD1 aligns across 9 bases. The CDR3 runs to 16 residues. V was clipped by 5 bases and J by 4 bases; unmatched bases: 11. Germline assignment: CDR1 SGHNT and CDR2 YENEEA. CDR3 nucleotide sequence: TGTGCCAGCAGCGGGGGGACAGGGATGTTGGTAGAGACCCAGTACTTC. Its protein is CASSGGTGMLVETQYF.

The table lists this clone with a count of one. The V call is TRBV5-4, the J call TRBJ2-5; no firm D call. Between the trimmed V and J ends, which lost 0 bases and 1 base, there was a span of 10 bases. This CDR3 has 15 amino acids. Germline V CDR1 and CDR2: SGHNT, YYREEE (reference sequence). CDR3 bases: TGTGCCAGCAGCTTGGTGGGCAGCCTCCAAGAGACCCAGTACTTC. This gives the protein CASSLVGSLQETQYF.

The CDR3 bases are TGTGCCAGTAGTATGAGTAGCGGGGGGTTGGGTACGCAGTATTTT. Translated, it gives CASSMSSGGLGTQYF. The chain recombines TRBV19 with TRBJ2-3; 10 nucleotides align to TRBD2. The CDR3 runs to 15 residues. V gave up 3 bases and J gave up 8 bases; unmatched junction bases: 8. Germline lookup yields CDR1 LNHDA and CDR2 SQIVND (reference sequence).

The chain uses TRBV28 and TRBJ1-2, with D uncertain. This CDR3 contains 15 residues. The V and J ends lost 2 bases and 6 bases respectively, with 16 bases between them. Germline-derived CDR1 and CDR2 are MDHEN and SYDVKM. The CDR3 DNA is TGTGCCAGCAGTTTAACAGTGTACTCTCCTAATGGCTACACCTTC. It codes for CASSLTVYSPNGYTF.